The rows below give T cell receptor beta chains drawn from one sample of a study of blood T cell repertoires in COVID-19. Assay: immunoSEQ multiplex PCR; the TCRdb copy retains only in-frame clones and omits some. The profile shows about 210,000 clones, 80% of them singletons. Material: peripheral blood. The receptors stem from a human donor in a cohort sampled during active COVID-19. Both conserved end residues are part of each CDR3. D genes are given only for firm matches. The listing skips clone size in some rows; elsewhere it reads once, few, many or a size class.

cdr3_aa	cdr3_nt	clone_size	d_call	v_call	j_call
CASSPGVGNTIYF	TGTGCCAGCAGTCCAGGGGTAGGAAACACCATATATTTT	NA	NA	TRBV12-3/TRBV12-4	TRBJ1-3
CASSPRAAGPESSYNEQFF	TGTGCCAGCTCACCAAGGGCGGCGGGTCCGGAAAGCTCCTACAATGAGCAGTTCTTC	NA	NA	TRBV18	TRBJ2-1
CASSPGPQKGKLFF	TGTGCCAGTTCTCCGGGCCCCCAAAAGGGGAAACTGTTTTTT	NA	NA	TRBV19	TRBJ1-4
CASSQDAGSYEQFF	TGTGCCAGCAGCCAAGATGCCGGGAGTTATGAGCAGTTCTTC	NA	NA	TRBV3-1/TRBV3-2	TRBJ2-1
CASSLSRRGNEQFF	TGTGCCAGCAGTTTATCGCGGCGGGGCAATGAGCAGTTCTTC	NA	NA	TRBV27	TRBJ2-1
CASSSLRGYNEQFF	TGTGCCAGCAGCTCACTACGGGGTTACAATGAGCAGTTCTTC	NA	NA	TRBV5-8	TRBJ2-1
CASSPRTPGANVLTF	TGCGCCAGCAGCCCCCGCACACCCGGGGCCAACGTCCTGACTTTC	NA	NA	TRBV5-1	TRBJ2-6
CASSLIGQGEEQYF	TGTGCCAGCAGCTTAATTGGACAGGGCGAAGAGCAGTACTTC	NA	TRBD1	TRBV7-3	TRBJ2-7
CASMPPGEGGGYTF	TGTGCCAGCATGCCCCCGGGGGAGGGGGGTGGCTACACCTTC	NA	NA	TRBV28	TRBJ1-2
CASSLTGYEQYF	TGTGCCAGCAGCTTAACTGGCTACGAGCAGTACTTC	NA	NA	TRBV7-8	TRBJ2-7
CASSLLAESTDTQYF	TGTGCCAGCAGCTTGCTAGCGGAAAGCACAGATACGCAGTATTTT	NA	TRBD2	TRBV2	TRBJ2-3
CASSLGGGTETQYF	TGTGCCAGCAGCTTAGGAGGGGGTACGGAGACCCAGTACTTC	NA	NA	TRBV11-2	TRBJ2-5
CASKVTGNYGYTF	TGTGCCAGCAAAGTAACAGGGAACTATGGCTACACCTTC	NA	NA	TRBV2	TRBJ1-2
CASSKPGQNNEQFF	TGTGCCAGCAGCAAACCGGGACAAAACAATGAGCAGTTCTTC	once	NA	TRBV5-4	TRBJ2-1
CATSSRTGEAYNEQFF	TGTGCCACCAGCAGCAGAACTGGAGAGGCCTACAATGAGCAGTTCTTC	NA	NA	TRBV15	TRBJ2-1
CASSLYRTAYEQYF	TGTGCCAGCAGCCTCTACAGGACCGCCTACGAGCAGTACTTC	few	NA	TRBV7-8	TRBJ2-7
CAGYGTGGHYEQYF	TGTGCCGGTTACGGGACAGGGGGTCACTACGAGCAGTACTTC	NA	TRBD1	TRBV2	TRBJ2-7
CASSKVLGIQGSTDTQYF	TGTGCCAGCAGCAAGGTTTTGGGAATACAGGGGAGCACAGATACGCAGTATTTT	few	TRBD1	TRBV7-8	TRBJ2-3
CASSPPTVNTEAFF	TGTGCCAGCAGTCCTCCGACAGTCAACACTGAAGCTTTCTTT	NA	NA	TRBV28	TRBJ1-1
CASSQATGVMIRNTIYF	TGTGCCAGCAGCCAAGCGACAGGGGTAATGATAAGAAACACCATATATTTT	NA	TRBD1	TRBV3-1/TRBV3-2	TRBJ1-3
CASSPRQGTGELFF	TGTGCCAGCAGCCCGCGACAGGGCACCGGGGAGCTGTTTTTT	NA	TRBD1	TRBV11-2	TRBJ2-2
CASSFGAATGELFF	TGTGCCAGCAGTTTTGGGGCCGCCACCGGGGAGCTGTTTTTT	NA	NA	TRBV9	TRBJ2-2
CASSPRQTSSTDTQYF	TGTGCCAGCTCACCCCGACAGACTAGTAGCACAGATACGCAGTATTTT	NA	NA	TRBV18	TRBJ2-3
CASSGGLATYTDTQYF	TGTGCCAGCAGCGGAGGACTAGCGACCTACACAGATACGCAGTATTTT	NA	TRBD2	TRBV28	TRBJ2-3
CASSPLADNEQFF	TGTGCCAGCTCACCACTGGCAGACAATGAGCAGTTCTTC	NA	NA	TRBV18	TRBJ2-1
CATSDRDSFGYTF	TGTGCCACCAGTGACAGGGACAGTTTCGGCTACACCTTC	NA	TRBD1	TRBV24-1	TRBJ1-2
CASSPAGSGANVLTF	TGTGCCAGCAGCCCTGCCGGCTCTGGGGCCAACGTCCTGACTTTC	NA	NA	TRBV5-5	TRBJ2-6
CASSLRRTGVTEAFF	TGTGCCAGCAGCTTGAGAAGAACAGGGGTCACTGAAGCTTTCTTT	NA	TRBD1	TRBV5-6	TRBJ1-1
CASSPEGTGGGKLFF	TGTGCCAGTAGTCCCGAGGGGACAGGGGGCGGAAAACTGTTTTTT	NA	TRBD1	TRBV19	TRBJ1-4
CASSTIAGEGDNTDTQYF	TGTGCCAGCAGTACGATCGCGGGAGAAGGGGATAACACAGATACGCAGTATTTT	NA	TRBD2	TRBV28	TRBJ2-3
CASSFGGLNTEAFF	TGTGCCAGCAGCTTCGGGGGGCTGAACACTGAAGCTTTCTTT	NA	NA	TRBV7-2	TRBJ1-1
CASSQETELAGVELDEQYF	TGCGCCAGCAGCCAAGAAACAGAGCTAGCGGGAGTCGAGTTGGACGAGCAGTACTTC	few	TRBD2	TRBV4-1	TRBJ2-7
CASRPTGTYEQYF	TGTGCCAGCAGACCGACAGGGACCTACGAGCAGTACTTC	NA	TRBD1	TRBV6-5	TRBJ2-7
CASRTGGAGTDTQYF	TGTGCCAGTAGGACTGGCGGGGCTGGCACAGATACGCAGTATTTT	NA	NA	TRBV27	TRBJ2-3
CASSTGQARGYTF	TGTGCCAGCAGTACAGGACAGGCGAGAGGCTACACCTTC	NA	TRBD1	TRBV28	TRBJ1-2
CSVEREGYGYTF	TGCAGCGTTGAACGGGAGGGCTATGGCTACACCTTC	NA	NA	TRBV29-1	TRBJ1-2
CASDAVSNQPQHF	TGTGCCAGTGATGCGGTCAGCAATCAGCCCCAGCATTTT	NA	NA	TRBV19	TRBJ1-5
CAIRSATSTDTQYF	TGTGCCATCCGGTCGGCGACTAGCACAGATACGCAGTATTTT	NA	NA	TRBV10-3	TRBJ2-3
CASTRLAGITDTQYF	TGTGCCAGCACCCGACTAGCGGGAATCACAGATACGCAGTATTTT	NA	TRBD2	TRBV11-2	TRBJ2-3
CASSLAWGDSTF	TGTGCCAGCAGTTTAGCATGGGGGGATTCCACCTTC	NA	NA	TRBV12-3/TRBV12-4	TRBJ1-2
CSGTGRGETQYF	TGCAGCGGGACAGGCCGGGGAGAGACCCAGTACTTC	NA	TRBD1	TRBV29-1	TRBJ2-5
CASRDTFKKANVLTF	TGTGCCAGCAGGGACACTTTTAAAAAGGCCAACGTCCTGACTTTC	NA	NA	TRBV6-5	TRBJ2-6
CATSDAAGGDNQPQHF	TGTGCCACCAGTGATGCAGCAGGGGGAGACAATCAGCCCCAGCATTTT	NA	TRBD1	TRBV24-1	TRBJ1-5
CASSPNGGTEAFF	TGTGCCAGCAGTCCCAACGGGGGCACTGAAGCTTTCTTT	NA	NA	TRBV6-5	TRBJ1-1
CASREGTPNYGYTF	TGTGCCAGCAGGGAGGGGACCCCTAACTATGGCTACACCTTC	NA	NA	TRBV6-5	TRBJ1-2
CASTPGRDTYEQYF	TGTGCCAGTACCCCGGGGAGGGACACCTACGAGCAGTACTTC	few	NA	TRBV19	TRBJ2-7
CASSLETGANQPQHF	TGCGCCAGCAGCTTGGAAACAGGGGCCAATCAGCCCCAGCATTTT	once	TRBD1	TRBV5-1	TRBJ1-5
CASRDISTDTQYF	TGTGCCAGCAGGGACATAAGCACAGATACGCAGTATTTT	NA	NA	TRBV27	TRBJ2-3
CASSLHRVMNTEAFF	TGTGCCAGCAGCCTCCACAGGGTAATGAACACTGAAGCTTTCTTT	NA	NA	TRBV3-1/TRBV3-2	TRBJ1-1
CASSLDRAEQYF	TGTGCCAGCAGCCTTGACAGGGCCGAGCAGTACTTC	NA	TRBD1	TRBV13	TRBJ2-7
CASSKTTGGARSGANVLTF	TGTGCCAGCAGTAAGACGACAGGGGGCGCCCGCTCCGGGGCCAACGTCCTGACTTTC	NA	TRBD1	TRBV7-3	TRBJ2-6
CSASYRLAGAYEQYF	TGCAGTGCTAGTTATAGGCTAGCGGGCGCCTACGAGCAGTACTTC	NA	TRBD2	TRBV20-1	TRBJ2-7
CASSERGSNQPQHF	TGCGCCAGCAGTGAACGGGGAAGCAATCAGCCCCAGCATTTT	once	NA	TRBV10-2	TRBJ1-5
CSALTGGTDTQYF	TGCAGCGCCCTCACAGGGGGCACAGATACGCAGTATTTT	NA	TRBD1	TRBV29-1	TRBJ2-3
CASSEGTTQADTQYF	TGTGCCAGCAGCGAAGGGACTACCCAGGCAGATACGCAGTATTTT	once	TRBD2	TRBV3-1/TRBV3-2	TRBJ2-3
CASGGNYGYTF	TGTGCCAGCGGGGGCAACTATGGCTACACCTTC	NA	NA	TRBV2	TRBJ1-2
CASSLLLAGGTETQYF	TGTGCCAGCAGTCTCTTACTAGCGGGGGGTACGGAGACCCAGTACTTC	NA	TRBD2	TRBV28	TRBJ2-5
CAISVTGTSGTYEQYF	TGTGCCATCAGTGTAACCGGGACTAGCGGAACCTACGAGCAGTACTTC	once	TRBD2	TRBV10-3	TRBJ2-7
CASSPSVTGYGGTNYGYTF	TGTGCCAGCTCACCATCGGTGACAGGGTATGGGGGAACTAACTATGGCTACACCTTC	NA	TRBD1	TRBV18	TRBJ1-2